One and the same sample provided the 8 T cell receptor beta chains below, sequenced in a study of patients and donors after allogeneic stem cell transplantation. Each CDR3 protein is one row after TCRdb ran MiXCR on the RT-PCR reads. Among fewer than 75,000 distinct CDR3 sequences, 26% were seen once, and the ten largest hold less than 30%. The sample comprised blood, either unsorted or a sorted T cell fraction (not recorded which). The receptors come from a human donor who was either an allogeneic HSCT recipient or a stem cell or donor lymphocyte infusion donor (not recorded which). It is not recorded whose cells these are; they may come from a transplant donor.

There are many counts of this clonotype. This rearrangement joins TRBV6-1 to TRBJ1-6; TRBD1 aligns across 7 bases. The CDR3 length is 14 residues. The germline CDR1 and CDR2 sequences are MNHNS and SASEGT. J gave up 6 bases and V 7 bases, and 6 bases lay outside the gene matches. In DNA, the CDR3 is TGTGCCAGCATCAGGGACAGTTCTAATTCACCCCTCCACTTT. Its translation is CASIRDSSNSPLHF.

V is TRBV7-2 and J is TRBJ2-3; possibly TRBD2 for D (6 bases). V gave up 2 bases and J gave up 2 bases, with 11 bases separating them. There are 15 residues in the CDR3. From germline, CDR1 is SGHTA and CDR2 FQGNSA. Written as DNA, the CDR3 is TGTGCCAGCAGCTTAACCCGGGACTCCACAGATACGCAGTATTTT. Translating it yields CASSLTRDSTDTQYF.

J is TRBJ1-2 and V is TRBV24-1; D is possibly TRBD1 (6 bases). V was shortened by 3 bases and J by 6 bases, with 13 bases between the two germline ends. CDR1 is KGHDR and CDR2 is SFDVKD in the germline V gene. This CDR3 is built from 14 residues. The CDR3 loop reads CATSDIDRNDGYTF. The CDR3 DNA is TGTGCCACCAGTGATATTGACAGGAACGATGGCTACACCTTC.

The chain employs TRBV12-3 or TRBV12-4 and TRBJ1-1; D call uncertain. The CDR3 sequence is 12 residues long. The V gene lost 6 bases and the J gene lost 5 bases, with 10 bases spanning the gap. DNA of the CDR3: TGTGCCAGCAGCCACGGATGGACTGAAGCTTTCTTT. Translating gives CASSHGWTEAFF.

This sequence joins TRBV15 and TRBJ2-3, with D unresolved. The germline gives CDR1 LNHNV, CDR2 YYDKDF (reference sequence). The CDR3 is 12 residues long. Trimming took off 4 bases at V and 4 bases at J, with 6 bases between the two ends. As DNA, the CDR3 is TGTGCCACCAGCAAGGTGGCAGATACGCAGTATTTT. As protein: CATSKVADTQYF.

As DNA, the CDR3 is TGCAGTGCTAGTCGCGGGGGGAAGCAGTTCTTC. This translates into CSASRGGKQFF. The chain employs TRBV20-1 and TRBJ2-1, with TRBD2 identical over 8 bases. Germline values: CDR1 DFQATT, CDR2 SNEGSKA (reference sequence). V shed 3 bases, J shed 11 bases, and the junction held 3 bases outside the gene matches. The length of the CDR3 is 11 residues.

This clonotype was found a few times. V and J are TRBV3-1 and TRBJ2-7, with TRBD2 matching 14 bases. The CDR3 contains 18 residues. The germline V gene encodes CDR1 LGHDT and CDR2 YNNKEL (reference sequence). Trimming took 3 bases from V and 7 from J; bases not matched to a gene: 14. CDR3 in amino acids: CASSHGTSGSRAVEEQYF. CDR3 nucleotide sequence: TGTGCCAGCAGCCACGGGACTAGCGGGAGTCGGGCGGTTGAAGAGCAGTACTTC.

The CDR3 is CASSLALGSGGETQYF. As DNA, the CDR3 is TGTGCCAGCAGCTTAGCGCTCGGTAGCGGTGGAGAGACCCAGTACTTC. The chain employs TRBV7-9 and TRBJ2-5, with D possibly being TRBD2 (6 bases). The CDR3 contains 16 residues. With 0 bases removed from V and 4 bases from J, the gap between germline ends came to 15 bases. The germline CDR1 and CDR2 sequences are SEHNR and FQNEAQ (reference sequence).